Given below is one TCR beta chain in context. This entry comes from a study of blood T cell repertoires in COVID-19. The data were produced by immunoSEQ multiplex PCR, yet TCRdb's version contains in-frame clones alone and is incomplete. The table lists about 200,000 clones, roughly 90% of them singletons, with approximately 4% in the top ten. V was clipped by 7 bases and J by 7 bases; unmatched bases: 10. There are 13 residues in the CDR3. Germline V gene sequence: CDR1 SNHLY, CDR2 FYNNEI. Those enrolled, adults aged roughly 18 to 90 years, came from about two dozen US areas. This chain joins TRBV2 and TRBJ2-7, with TRBD1 matching over 7 bases. The sequence derives from a woman under 40 who had been exposed to COVID-19. Sequencing was carried out using PBMCs or T cells enriched from blood (not recorded which). The CDR3 sequence: CASKPTGKGEQYF. Written as DNA, the CDR3 is TGTGCCAGCAAACCGACAGGGAAGGGGGAGCAGTACTTC.